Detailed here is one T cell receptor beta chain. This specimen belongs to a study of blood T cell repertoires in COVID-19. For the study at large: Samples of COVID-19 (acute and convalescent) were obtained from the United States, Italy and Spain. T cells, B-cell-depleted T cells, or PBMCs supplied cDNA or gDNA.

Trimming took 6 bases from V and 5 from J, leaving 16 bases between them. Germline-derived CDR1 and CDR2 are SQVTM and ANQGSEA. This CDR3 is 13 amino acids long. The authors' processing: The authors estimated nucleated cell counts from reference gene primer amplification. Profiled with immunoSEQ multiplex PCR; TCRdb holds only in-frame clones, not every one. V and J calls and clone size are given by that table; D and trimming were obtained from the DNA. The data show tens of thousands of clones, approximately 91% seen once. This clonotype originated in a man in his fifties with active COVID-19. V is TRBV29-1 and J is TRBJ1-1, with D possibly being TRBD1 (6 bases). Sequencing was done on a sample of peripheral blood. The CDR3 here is CSVERRGRTEAFF. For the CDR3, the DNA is TGCAGCGTCGAAAGGCGGGGGCGGACTGAAGCTTTCTTT.